This T cell receptor beta chain is from a study of shared clonotypes between healthy human individuals (dated by TCRdb to between 2020 and 2021). For the study in its entirety: A couple of women and a few men aged 18 to 49 years were included in the cohort. Per donor, three plates each were used for CD4 naive and CD4 memory, two for CD8 naive, and one for CD8 memory. Blood TCR repertoires of four to six healthy adults were deeply sequenced to estimate repertoire size and the extent of clonotype sharing between individuals. To increase sequencing depth and limit assay-specific biases, different laboratories used diverse techniques to prepare libraries and sequence TCR repertoires. Between about 0.8 and 9 billion PBMCs per donor were obtained by leukapheresis. On the study overall, not on this receptor specifically: Because the study included only a small number of donors, the genetic and exposure-history diversity represented was limited. Rarefaction of sorted-subset datasets indicated incomplete sequencing despite the large sequencing depth. Sampling was limited to blood, and TCR repertoires in tissue likely differ from TCR repertoires in blood. Across several donors, about 5.2% of naive CD4, roughly 3.5% of naive CD8, about 2.3% of memory CD4, and 0.3% to 0.45% of memory CD8 clonotypes were shared. Pairwise subsampling indicated that sequencing depth was expected to affect the degree of clonotype sharing among donors. Estimated clonotype richness was generally larger for naive than for memory subsets. Clonotypes shared by all four sorted-subset donors showed higher generation probabilities than non-shared clonotypes.

The donors were healthy, HIV-negative adults with no recently reported acute infections or vaccinations. Only Caucasian adults living in Nashville, Tennessee, USA were represented among the donors. CD4+ T cells were enriched through magnetic negative selection, after which naive cells were positively selected on CD45RA and the remaining negative fraction served as the memory subset. After blood collection by leukapheresis, PBMCs were isolated using Ficoll-Histopaque density gradient centrifugation and then cryopreserved in the vapor phase of liquid nitrogen. Analytical flow cytometry was used to check the purity and quantity of every magnetically sorted T cell population. Each sorted fraction had its genomic DNA isolated and then quantified by UV absorbance on a Nanodrop 2000c. Spanning cysteine to phenylalanine, the CDR3 consists of 11 amino acids. Just the 33-base CDR3 DNA is kept, in frame starting at base 1. Clipping removes 6 bases from V and 6 bases from J, with 3 as the unmatched junction base count. Based on the germline V gene, the CDR1 and CDR2 sequences are SQVTM and ANQGSEA.

Using the deep immunoSEQ assay, multiplex PCR amplified TCR CDR3 regions from genomic DNA. Extracted genomic DNA from each cell subset was spread evenly across all wells of several immunoSEQ 96-well plates, with each plate serving as a replicate. For sorted subsets, 200 to 250 ng of genomic DNA, equivalent to some 30,000 T cell genomes, went into each replicate PCR. Purified libraries were measured with a Qubit 3.0 fluorometer, size-checked on a Bioanalyzer 2100, and measured again with the KAPA Library Quantification kit. Every immunoSEQ 96-well plate was sequenced on a separate single-read 150-cycle Illumina NextSeq 550 flow cell. The paper's data handling went like this. Because only junctional sequences without quality scores were contained in the immunoSEQ output, filtering matching that applied to full-length reads could not be performed. To assign V/J genes and CDR3, sequences were annotated against IMGT germline references using PyIR, a Python wrapper for IgBLAST v1.9. Reads with weak V/J assignments (E-value above 1e-6), missing CDR3, stop codons, out-of-frame junctions, or ambiguous translated residues were removed. A V3J clonotype was defined by an identical inferred V gene, J gene, and CDR3 amino acid sequence. To compute the percentage overlap between repertoires, the number of shared unique clonotypes was divided by the size of the smaller repertoire. Three approaches were used to assess repertoire richness: RTK rarefaction, the Chao1 estimator, and Recon v2.1 estimates of unobserved clonotypes. Generation probabilities for all TCRbeta clonotypes obtained by the gDNA method from a handful of donors were computed using OLGA. This immuneACCESS table, as held by TCRdb, lists in-frame sequences with V and J called but not all clones. Of the missing ones, under half trace to an unresolved V gene in checked studies; the others have no known cause. V, J and clone size reflect that table, while D and trimming were determined from the DNA. The sample data list 600,000 to 750,000 clones, and about three quarters of these were observed just once. The ten largest account for under 2% of the sample.

As concerns this clone: The specificity of this receptor is unknown. It has no much larger one-base neighbor in the sample; base qualities were not kept.

The rearranged chain carries TRBV29-1 and TRBJ2-7; 9 bases in between match TRBD1. Source material: memory CD4+ T cells sorted from blood. The cell subset or site tag for this specimen amounts to: CD45RA-negative fraction. This TCR was sampled from a woman aged 25-40 years in good health. In nucleotides, the sequence is TGCAGCGTAGACAGGGGGTCCGAGCAGTACTTC. This gives the protein CSVDRGSEQYF.